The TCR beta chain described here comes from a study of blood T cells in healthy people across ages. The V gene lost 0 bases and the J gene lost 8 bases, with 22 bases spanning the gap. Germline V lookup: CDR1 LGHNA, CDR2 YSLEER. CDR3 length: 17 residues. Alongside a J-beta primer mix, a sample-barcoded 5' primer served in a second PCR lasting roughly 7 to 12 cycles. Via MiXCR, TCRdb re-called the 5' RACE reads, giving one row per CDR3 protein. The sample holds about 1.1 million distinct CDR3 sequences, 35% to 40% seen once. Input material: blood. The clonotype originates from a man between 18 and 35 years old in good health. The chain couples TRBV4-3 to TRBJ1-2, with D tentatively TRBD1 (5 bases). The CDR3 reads CASSQDTAGDHTQGYTF. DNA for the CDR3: TGCGCCAGCAGCCAAGATACCGCCGGGGACCACACTCAAGGCTACACCTTC.